What follows is one TCR beta chain and its context. These data originate in a study of blood T cell repertoires in COVID-19. Study-wide context: Acute-phase and convalescent COVID-19 samples originated in the United States, Italy and Spain. From T cells, B-cell-depleted T cells, or PBMCs came the material, which was cDNA or gDNA.

Authors' processing steps: Amplification from reference gene primers served as the basis for estimated nucleated cell counts. Generated by immunoSEQ multiplex PCR, the TCRdb table keeps only in-frame clones and is missing some. Clone size and the V and J calls come from that table; the DNA yielded D and trimming. The table has approximately 120,000 clones, approximately 82% seen once. The CDR3 is made up of 14 amino acids. The specimen was peripheral blood. This chain connects TRBV12-1 to TRBJ2-7; the table's D call TRBD2 went unverified against the DNA. TRBV12-1 counts as a pseudogene. This TCR was sampled from a man older than 75 with active or convalescent COVID-19. For the CDR3, the DNA is TGTGCCAGCGGGAGCGATCCTGCCCCCTACGAGCAGTACTTC. Translated: CASGSDPAPYEQYF.